A selection of T cell receptor beta chains follows, all from one sample in a study of blood T cells in healthy people across ages. TCRdb redid the calling of the 5' RACE reads with MiXCR, one entry per CDR3 protein. The sample has some 1.7 million distinct CDR3 sequences; over 25% are singletons. Input material: blood. These receptors all stem from a woman in her 30s in good health. Both conserved end residues are part of each CDR3. D genes are given only for firm matches. The listing skips clone size in some rows; elsewhere it reads once, few, many or a size class.

length: 14; size: -; V: TRBV5-1; D: -; J: TRBJ2-5; CDR3: CASSLDPEPGTQYF; DNA: TGCGCCAGCAGCTTAGATCCGGAGCCCGGGACACAGTACTTC
length: 13; size: many; V: TRBV9; D: TRBD1; J: TRBJ2-4; CDR3: CASSEGQVDIQYF; DNA: TGTGCCAGCAGCGAGGGACAGGTGGACATTCAGTACTTC
length: 15; size: -; V: TRBV27; D: -; J: TRBJ2-1; CDR3: CASNPIGGAYNEQFF; DNA: TGTGCCAGCAATCCTATAGGAGGGGCCTACAATGAGCAGTTCTTC
length: 18; size: -; V: TRBV9; D: -; J: TRBJ2-6; CDR3: CASSVVGRAGSGANVRTF; DNA: TGTGCCAGCAGCGTAGTTGGCAGGGCAGGAAGTGGGGCCAACGTCCGGACTTTC
length: 14; size: -; V: TRBV11-2; D: -; J: TRBJ1-1; CDR3: CASSEDGVWTEAFF; DNA: TGTGCCAGCAGCGAAGATGGGGTATGGACTGAAGCTTTCTTT
length: 13; size: few; V: TRBV29-1; D: TRBD1; J: TRBJ2-7; CDR3: CSVDLTTGSEQYF; DNA: TGCAGCGTTGACCTCACGACAGGGTCCGAGCAGTACTTC
length: 16; size: -; V: TRBV7-2; D: TRBD2; J: TRBJ2-3; CDR3: CAISPSGTSGTDTRYF; DNA: TGTGCCATCAGCCCGTCCGGGACTAGCGGTACAGATACGCGGTATTTT
length: 16; size: many; V: TRBV20-1; D: -; J: TRBJ2-5; CDR3: CSARDFFAGSAETQYF; DNA: TGCAGTGCTAGAGATTTCTTTGCGGGATCGGCTGAGACCCAGTACTTC
length: 14; size: -; V: TRBV28; D: -; J: TRBJ2-5; CDR3: CASTLSRGKETQYF; DNA: TGTGCCAGCACTCTATCCCGGGGGAAAGAGACCCAGTACTTC
length: 16; size: -; V: TRBV5-1; D: TRBD1; J: TRBJ2-1; CDR3: CASSLETGRNYNEQFF; DNA: TGCGCCAGCAGCTTGGAGACAGGGCGGAACTACAATGAGCAGTTCTTC
length: 13; size: -; V: TRBV2; D: TRBD1; J: TRBJ2-5; CDR3: CASAREGAGEQYF; DNA: TGTGCCAGCGCACGCGAGGGGGCTGGGGAGCAGTACTTC
length: 11; size: few; V: TRBV29-1; D: -; J: TRBJ1-5; CDR3: CSGRLAQPQHF; DNA: TGCAGCGGAAGGCTGGCTCAGCCCCAGCATTTT
length: 15; size: many; V: TRBV10-3; D: TRBD2; J: TRBJ2-3; CDR3: CAISESSGRTDTQYF; DNA: TGTGCCATCAGTGAGTCTAGCGGGCGCACAGATACGCAGTATTTT
length: 12; size: few; V: TRBV15; D: -; J: TRBJ1-5; CDR3: CATQRGNQLQHF; DNA: TGTGCCACCCAGCGGGGCAATCAGCTCCAGCATTTT
length: 14; size: -; V: TRBV5-1; D: -; J: TRBJ2-3; CDR3: CASKIGSFTDTQYF; DNA: TGCGCCAGCAAGATCGGTTCCTTCACAGATACGCAGTATTTT
length: 15; size: few; V: TRBV20-1; D: -; J: TRBJ2-1; CDR3: CSASGGGSSYNEQFF; DNA: TGCAGTGCTAGTGGCGGTGGGTCCTCCTACAATGAGCAGTTCTTC
length: 15; size: many; V: TRBV6-1; D: -; J: TRBJ2-3; CDR3: CASSFGSGDTDTQYF; DNA: TGTGCCAGTAGTTTCGGGTCAGGGGACACAGATACGCAGTATTTT
length: 14; size: many; V: TRBV25-1; D: -; J: TRBJ2-5; CDR3: CASSVAGIQETQYF; DNA: TGTGCCAGCAGTGTAGCCGGGATTCAAGAGACCCAGTACTTC
length: 15; size: -; V: TRBV9; D: TRBD2; J: TRBJ2-7; CDR3: CASSVEDGGSYEQYF; DNA: TGTGCCAGCAGCGTAGAGGATGGCGGGAGTTACGAGCAGTACTTC
length: 15; size: once; V: TRBV20-1; D: TRBD1; J: TRBJ1-6; CDR3: CSAREPGQGFSPLHF; DNA: TGCAGTGCTAGGGAACCGGGACAGGGGTTCTCACCCCTCCACTTT
length: 15; size: -; V: TRBV7-2; D: TRBD1; J: TRBJ1-4; CDR3: CASSSDGTAFEKLFF; DNA: TGTGCCAGCAGCTCCGACGGGACAGCGTTCGAAAAACTGTTTTTT
length: 13; size: -; V: TRBV7-9; D: -; J: TRBJ1-1; CDR3: CASGGEGVREAFF; DNA: TGTGCCAGCGGGGGTGAGGGGGTTCGGGAAGCTTTCTTT
length: 17; size: few; V: TRBV5-1; D: TRBD1; J: TRBJ1-2; CDR3: CASSLAPGQDFFDGYTF; DNA: TGCGCCAGCAGCTTGGCACCGGGACAGGATTTTTTCGATGGCTACACCTTC
length: 12; size: few; V: TRBV7-2; D: -; J: TRBJ1-2; CDR3: CASNLEVRGYTF; DNA: TGTGCCAGCAACTTAGAGGTCCGTGGCTACACCTTC
length: 17; size: -; V: TRBV7-9; D: -; J: TRBJ2-5; CDR3: CASSFPSQGTSRETQYF; DNA: TGTGCCAGCAGCTTCCCCTCGCAGGGGACAAGCAGGGAGACCCAGTACTTC
length: 17; size: once; V: TRBV15; D: -; J: TRBJ2-3; CDR3: CATSALSTDSDTDTQYF; DNA: TGTGCCACCAGCGCTCTTTCTACGGACTCCGACACAGATACGCAGTATTTT
length: 13; size: many; V: TRBV12-3/TRBV12-4; D: -; J: TRBJ2-3; CDR3: CASSSNPTDTQYF; DNA: TGTGCCAGCAGTTCGAACCCCACAGATACGCAGTATTTT
length: 14; size: few; V: TRBV4-2; D: TRBD1; J: TRBJ2-5; CDR3: CASSQGGQAQTQYF; DNA: TGTGCCAGCAGCCAAGGGGGACAGGCACAGACCCAGTACTTC
length: 12; size: -; V: TRBV7-2; D: -; J: TRBJ1-1; CDR3: CASSLDTIEAFF; DNA: TGTGCCAGCAGCTTAGATACGATTGAAGCTTTCTTT
length: 11; size: few; V: TRBV6-1; D: -; J: TRBJ2-4; CDR3: CASMGNNEQYF; DNA: TGTGCCAGCATGGGCAATAATGAGCAGTACTTC
length: 17; size: few; V: TRBV7-9; D: -; J: TRBJ2-3; CDR3: CASSLEAAGMSTDTQYF; DNA: TGTGCCAGCAGCTTAGAGGCGGCAGGGATGAGCACAGATACGCAGTATTTT
length: 14; size: -; V: TRBV29-1; D: -; J: TRBJ2-1; CDR3: CSVVWDIGYNEQFF; DNA: TGCAGCGTTGTTTGGGATATTGGCTACAATGAGCAGTTCTTC
length: 18; size: few; V: TRBV4-1; D: TRBD2; J: TRBJ2-4; CDR3: CASSHGLAGGLAKNIQYF; DNA: TGCGCCAGCAGCCACGGACTAGCGGGGGGGTTAGCCAAAAACATTCAGTACTTC
length: 15; size: -; V: TRBV5-1; D: TRBD2; J: TRBJ2-1; CDR3: CASRSTSGRYNEQFF; DNA: TGCGCCAGCAGATCAACTAGCGGGAGGTACAATGAGCAGTTCTTC
length: 15; size: -; V: TRBV15; D: -; J: TRBJ1-2; CDR3: CATSGGPGHRYGYTF; DNA: TGTGCCACCAGCGGGGGTCCGGGACACCGCTATGGCTACACCTTC
length: 12; size: many; V: TRBV12-3/TRBV12-4; D: -; J: TRBJ1-4; CDR3: CASSSRVEKLFF; DNA: TGTGCCAGCAGTTCCAGAGTTGAAAAACTGTTTTTT
length: 13; size: -; V: TRBV12-3/TRBV12-4; D: -; J: TRBJ1-2; CDR3: CVSSLQGFLGYTF; DNA: TGTGTCAGCAGTCTACAGGGTTTTCTTGGCTACACCTTC
length: 13; size: -; V: TRBV28; D: -; J: TRBJ1-1; CDR3: CASTRAPHTEAFF; DNA: TGTGCCAGCACTAGAGCACCCCACACTGAAGCTTTCTTT
length: 13; size: few; V: TRBV5-1; D: -; J: TRBJ2-7; CDR3: CASSHHGYYEQYF; DNA: TGCGCCAGCAGCCACCACGGATATTACGAGCAGTACTTC
length: 17; size: -; V: TRBV3-1; D: -; J: TRBJ2-6; CDR3: CASSQNSVPSGANVLTF; DNA: TGTGCCAGCAGCCAGAATAGCGTGCCCTCTGGGGCCAACGTCCTGACTTTC
length: 14; size: -; V: TRBV2; D: TRBD2; J: TRBJ2-1; CDR3: CASRAGPSYNEQFF; DNA: TGTGCCAGCAGAGCGGGGCCTTCCTACAATGAGCAGTTCTTC
length: 13; size: once; V: TRBV7-2; D: -; J: TRBJ2-7; CDR3: CASSFQRGYEQYF; DNA: TGTGCCAGCAGCTTTCAACGGGGGTACGAGCAGTACTTC
length: 16; size: -; V: TRBV3-1; D: -; J: TRBJ1-5; CDR3: CASSQYNEENNQPQHF; DNA: TGTGCCAGCAGCCAATACAATGAGGAAAATAATCAGCCCCAGCATTTT
length: 14; size: few; V: TRBV6-5; D: -; J: TRBJ2-7; CDR3: CASSQWDGTYEQYF; DNA: TGTGCCAGCAGTCAATGGGACGGAACCTACGAGCAGTACTTC
length: 13; size: -; V: TRBV30; D: -; J: TRBJ1-2; CDR3: CAWSAKAGGGYTF; DNA: TGTGCCTGGAGCGCCAAGGCCGGAGGGGGCTACACCTTC
length: 17; size: many; V: TRBV7-6; D: TRBD1; J: TRBJ2-1; CDR3: CASSLATHGTGGNEQFF; DNA: TGTGCCAGCAGCTTAGCCACTCACGGGACAGGGGGCAATGAGCAGTTCTTC
length: 12; size: once; V: TRBV29-1; D: TRBD1; J: TRBJ2-5; CDR3: CSVGQGGLLVYF; DNA: TGCAGCGTGGGACAGGGAGGGCTCCTAGTGTACTTC
length: 15; size: -; V: TRBV7-2; D: TRBD1; J: TRBJ1-2; CDR3: CASSLAPTGALNYTF; DNA: TGTGCCAGCAGCTTAGCTCCCACAGGGGCCCTAAACTACACCTTC
length: 16; size: few; V: TRBV7-2; D: -; J: TRBJ2-5; CDR3: CASSRAASDFRKTQYF; DNA: TGTGCCAGCAGCCGAGCGGCTAGCGATTTTAGGAAGACCCAGTACTTC
length: 13; size: -; V: TRBV12-3/TRBV12-4; D: -; J: TRBJ2-3; CDR3: CASNGGWTDTQYF; DNA: TGTGCCAGTAATGGGGGGTGGACAGATACGCAGTATTTT